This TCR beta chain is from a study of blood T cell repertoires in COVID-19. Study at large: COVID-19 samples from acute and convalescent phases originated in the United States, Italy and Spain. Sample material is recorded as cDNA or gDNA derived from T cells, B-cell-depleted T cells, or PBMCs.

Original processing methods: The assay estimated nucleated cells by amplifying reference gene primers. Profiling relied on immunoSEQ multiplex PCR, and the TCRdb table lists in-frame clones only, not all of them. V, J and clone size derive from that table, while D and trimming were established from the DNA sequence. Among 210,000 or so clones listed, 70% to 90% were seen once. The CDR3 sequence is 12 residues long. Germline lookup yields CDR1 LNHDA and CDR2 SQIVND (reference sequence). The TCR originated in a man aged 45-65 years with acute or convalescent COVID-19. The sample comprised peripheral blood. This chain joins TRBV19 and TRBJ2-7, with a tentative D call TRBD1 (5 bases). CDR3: CAYRQTPYEQYF. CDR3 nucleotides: TGTGCTTATAGACAGACCCCCTACGAGCAGTACTTC.